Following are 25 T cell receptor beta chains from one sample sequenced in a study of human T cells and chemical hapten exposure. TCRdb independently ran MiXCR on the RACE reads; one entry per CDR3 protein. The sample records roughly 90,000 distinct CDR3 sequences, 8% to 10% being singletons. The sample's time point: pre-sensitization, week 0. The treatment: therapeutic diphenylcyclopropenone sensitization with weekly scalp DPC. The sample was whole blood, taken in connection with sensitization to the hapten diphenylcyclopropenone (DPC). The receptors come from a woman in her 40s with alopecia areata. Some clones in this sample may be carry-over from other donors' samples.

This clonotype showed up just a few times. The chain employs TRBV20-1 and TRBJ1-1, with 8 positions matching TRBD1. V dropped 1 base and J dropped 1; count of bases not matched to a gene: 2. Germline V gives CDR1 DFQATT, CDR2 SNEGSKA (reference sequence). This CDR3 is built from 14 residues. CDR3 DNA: TGCAGTGCTAGAGGGGGGACAGGGAACACTGAAGCTTTCTTT. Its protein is CSARGGTGNTEAFF.

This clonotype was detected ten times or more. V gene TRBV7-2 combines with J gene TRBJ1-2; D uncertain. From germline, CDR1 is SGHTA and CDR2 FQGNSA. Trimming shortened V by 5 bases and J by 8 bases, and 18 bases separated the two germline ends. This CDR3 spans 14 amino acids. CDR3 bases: TGTGCCAGCAGCCTAGGCCCCGAGTTACGCGGCTACACCTTC. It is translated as CASSLGPELRGYTF.

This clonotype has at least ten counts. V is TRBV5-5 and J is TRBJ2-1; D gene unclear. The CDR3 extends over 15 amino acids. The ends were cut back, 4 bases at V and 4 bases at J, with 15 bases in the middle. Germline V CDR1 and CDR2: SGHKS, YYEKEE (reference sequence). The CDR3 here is CASSGGEGAYNEQFF. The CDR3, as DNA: TGTGCCAGCAGCGGCGGCGAAGGAGCTTACAATGAGCAGTTCTTC.

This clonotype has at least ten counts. As DNA, the CDR3 is TGTGCCAGCAGCTCGAAAGCGGGGGGTACACCAGCGTTAACCTACGAGCAGTACTTC. Its translation is CASSSKAGGTPALTYEQYF. J is TRBJ2-7 and V is TRBV7-2, with 9 bases identical to TRBD2. This CDR3 is 19 amino acids long. The trim removed 4 bases at V and 2 bases at J, leaving 18 bases unmatched. Per germline, CDR1 SGHTA and CDR2 FQGNSA.

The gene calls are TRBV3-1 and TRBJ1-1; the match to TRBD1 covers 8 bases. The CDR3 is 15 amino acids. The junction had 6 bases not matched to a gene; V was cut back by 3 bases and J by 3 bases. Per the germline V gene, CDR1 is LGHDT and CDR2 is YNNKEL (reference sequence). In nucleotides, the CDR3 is TGTGCCAGCAGCCATCAACTCAGGGGGCACACTGAAGCTTTCTTT. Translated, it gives CASSHQLRGHTEAFF.

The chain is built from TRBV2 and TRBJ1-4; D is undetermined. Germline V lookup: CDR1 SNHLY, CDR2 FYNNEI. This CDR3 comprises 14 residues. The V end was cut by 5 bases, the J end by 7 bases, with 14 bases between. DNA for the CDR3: TGTGCCAGCAGTATCTCCAGAACGGGTGAAAAACTGTTTTTT. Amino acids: CASSISRTGEKLFF.

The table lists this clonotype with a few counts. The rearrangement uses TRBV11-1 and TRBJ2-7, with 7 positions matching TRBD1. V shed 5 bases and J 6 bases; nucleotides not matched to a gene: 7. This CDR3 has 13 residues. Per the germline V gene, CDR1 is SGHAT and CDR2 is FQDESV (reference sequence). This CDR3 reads CASSQDRVGEQYF. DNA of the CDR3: TGTGCCAGCAGCCAAGACAGGGTAGGCGAGCAGTACTTC.

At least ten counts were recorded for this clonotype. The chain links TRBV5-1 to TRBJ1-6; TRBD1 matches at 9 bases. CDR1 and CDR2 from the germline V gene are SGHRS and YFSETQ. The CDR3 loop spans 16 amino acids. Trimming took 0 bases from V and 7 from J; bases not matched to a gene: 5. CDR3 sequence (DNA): TGCGCCAGCAGCTTGGGATCCGGGACAGGGAATTCACCCCTCCACTTT. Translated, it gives CASSLGSGTGNSPLHF.

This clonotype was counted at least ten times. The CDR3 protein is CASSLALKERDYGYTF. CDR3 DNA: TGTGCCAGCAGCTTAGCGCTGAAAGAGAGAGACTATGGCTACACCTTC. The chain joins TRBV7-9 to TRBJ1-2, with D hard to call. Germline V lookup: CDR1 SEHNR, CDR2 FQNEAQ (reference sequence). V was cut by 0 bases and J by 3 bases, with 14 bases left in between. This CDR3 is 16 amino acids long.

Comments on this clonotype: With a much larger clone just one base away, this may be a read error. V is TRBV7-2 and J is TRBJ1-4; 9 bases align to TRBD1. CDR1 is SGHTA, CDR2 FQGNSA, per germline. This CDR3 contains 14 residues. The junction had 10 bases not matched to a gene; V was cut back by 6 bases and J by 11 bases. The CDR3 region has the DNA TGTGCCAGCAGTCAACAGGGGGCTGGGGATAAACTGTTTTTT. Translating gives CASSQQGAGDKLFF.

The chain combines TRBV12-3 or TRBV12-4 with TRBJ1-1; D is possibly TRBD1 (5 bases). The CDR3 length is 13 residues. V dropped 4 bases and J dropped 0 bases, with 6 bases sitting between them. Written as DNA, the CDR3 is TGTGCCAGCAGTTGGGGCATGAACACTGAAGCTTTCTTT. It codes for CASSWGMNTEAFF.

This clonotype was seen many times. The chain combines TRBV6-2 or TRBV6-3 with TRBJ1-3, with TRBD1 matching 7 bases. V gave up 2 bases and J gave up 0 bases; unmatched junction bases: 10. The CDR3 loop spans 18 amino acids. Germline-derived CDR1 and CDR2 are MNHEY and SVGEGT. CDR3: CASSYPSDRRSSGNTIYF. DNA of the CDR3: TGTGCCAGCAGTTACCCCTCGGACAGGAGGAGCTCTGGAAACACCATATATTTT.

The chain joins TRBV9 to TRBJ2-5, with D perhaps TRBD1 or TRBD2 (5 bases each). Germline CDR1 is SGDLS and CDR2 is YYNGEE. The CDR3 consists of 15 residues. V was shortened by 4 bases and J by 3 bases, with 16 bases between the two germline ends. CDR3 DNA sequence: TGTGCCAGCAGCCGAACCACAAGGGGAGAAGAGACCCAGTACTTC. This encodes CASSRTTRGEETQYF.

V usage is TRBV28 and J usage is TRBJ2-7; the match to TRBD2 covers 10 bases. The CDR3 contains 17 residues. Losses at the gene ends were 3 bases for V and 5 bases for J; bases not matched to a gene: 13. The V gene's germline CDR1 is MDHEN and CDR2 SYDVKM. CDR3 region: CASSLAASGGRRDEQYF. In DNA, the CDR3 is TGTGCCAGCAGTTTGGCGGCTAGCGGGGGCCGCCGGGACGAGCAGTACTTC.

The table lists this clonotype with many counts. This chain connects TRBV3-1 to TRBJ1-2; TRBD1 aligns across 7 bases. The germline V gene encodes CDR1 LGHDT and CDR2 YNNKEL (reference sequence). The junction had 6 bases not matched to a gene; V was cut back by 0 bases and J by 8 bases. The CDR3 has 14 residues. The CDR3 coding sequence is TGTGCCAGCAGCCAAGAAGACAGGGTTAGAGGCTACACCTTC. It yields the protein CASSQEDRVRGYTF.

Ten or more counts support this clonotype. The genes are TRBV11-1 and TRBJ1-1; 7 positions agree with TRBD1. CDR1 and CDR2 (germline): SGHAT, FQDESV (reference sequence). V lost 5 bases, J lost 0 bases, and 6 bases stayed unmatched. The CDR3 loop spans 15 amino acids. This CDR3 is CASSPAGTVNTEAFF. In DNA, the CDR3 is TGTGCCAGCAGCCCTGCCGGGACAGTGAACACTGAAGCTTTCTTT.

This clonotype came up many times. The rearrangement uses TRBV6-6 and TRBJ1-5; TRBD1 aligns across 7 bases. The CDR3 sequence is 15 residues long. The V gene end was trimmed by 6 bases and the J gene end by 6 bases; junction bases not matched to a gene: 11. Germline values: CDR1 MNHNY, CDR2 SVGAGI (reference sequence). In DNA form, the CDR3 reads TGTGCCAGCAGATCCGACAGGGTCGTGAGTCAGCCCCAGCATTTT. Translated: CASRSDRVVSQPQHF.

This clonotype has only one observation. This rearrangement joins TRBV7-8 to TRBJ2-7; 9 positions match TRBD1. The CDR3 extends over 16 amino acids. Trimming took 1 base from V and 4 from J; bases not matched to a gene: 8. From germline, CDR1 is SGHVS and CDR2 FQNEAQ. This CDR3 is CASSLVAGQGIYEQYF. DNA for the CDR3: TGTGCCAGCAGCTTAGTGGCAGGACAGGGGATTTACGAGCAGTACTTC.

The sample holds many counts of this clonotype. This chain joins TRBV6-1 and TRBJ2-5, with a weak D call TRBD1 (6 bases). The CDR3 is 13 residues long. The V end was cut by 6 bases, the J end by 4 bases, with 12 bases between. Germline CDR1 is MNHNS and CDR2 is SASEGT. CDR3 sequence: CASSRSGVETQYF. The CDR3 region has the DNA TGTGCCAGCAGCCGATCAGGGGTAGAGACCCAGTACTTC.

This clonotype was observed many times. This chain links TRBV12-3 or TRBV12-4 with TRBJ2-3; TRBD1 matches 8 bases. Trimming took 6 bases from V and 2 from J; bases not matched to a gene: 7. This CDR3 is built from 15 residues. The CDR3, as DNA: TGTGCCAGCAGGCCCCGGGACAGGCACACAGATACGCAGTATTTT. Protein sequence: CASRPRDRHTDTQYF.

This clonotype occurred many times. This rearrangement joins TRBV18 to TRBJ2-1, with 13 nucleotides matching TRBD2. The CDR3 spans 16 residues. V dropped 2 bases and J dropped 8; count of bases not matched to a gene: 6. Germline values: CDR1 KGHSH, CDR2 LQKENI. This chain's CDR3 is CASSPGLAGAEDEQFF. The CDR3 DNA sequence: TGTGCCAGCTCACCAGGACTAGCGGGGGCTGAAGATGAGCAGTTCTTC. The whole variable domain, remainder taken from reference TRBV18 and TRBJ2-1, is NAGVMQNPRHLVRRRGQEARLRCSPMKGHSHVYWYRQLPEEGLKFMVYLQKENIIDESGMPKERFSAEFPKEGPSILRIQQVVRGDSAAYFCASSPGLAGAEDEQFFGPGTRLTVL.

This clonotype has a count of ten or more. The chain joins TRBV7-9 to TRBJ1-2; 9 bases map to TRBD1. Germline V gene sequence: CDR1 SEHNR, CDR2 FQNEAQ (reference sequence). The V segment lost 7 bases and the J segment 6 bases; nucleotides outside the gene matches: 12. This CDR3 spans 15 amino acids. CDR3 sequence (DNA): TGTGCCAGCAACCCAATGCCGGGACAGGGAAATGGCTACACCTTC. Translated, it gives CASNPMPGQGNGYTF.

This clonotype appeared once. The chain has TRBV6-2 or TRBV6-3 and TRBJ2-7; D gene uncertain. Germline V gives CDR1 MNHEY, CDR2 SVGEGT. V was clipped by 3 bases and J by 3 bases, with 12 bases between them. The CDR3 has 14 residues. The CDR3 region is CASSYHPGGYEQYF. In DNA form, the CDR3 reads TGTGCCAGCAGTTATCACCCAGGTGGCTACGAGCAGTACTTC.

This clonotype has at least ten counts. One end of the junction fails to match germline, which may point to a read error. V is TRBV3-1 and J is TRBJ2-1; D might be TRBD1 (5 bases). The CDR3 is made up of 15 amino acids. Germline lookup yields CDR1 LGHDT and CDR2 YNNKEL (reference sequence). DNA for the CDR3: TGTGCCAGCAGTCAAGGGTCGCAAGGGGACAATGAGCAGTTCTTC. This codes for CASSQGSQGDNEQFF.

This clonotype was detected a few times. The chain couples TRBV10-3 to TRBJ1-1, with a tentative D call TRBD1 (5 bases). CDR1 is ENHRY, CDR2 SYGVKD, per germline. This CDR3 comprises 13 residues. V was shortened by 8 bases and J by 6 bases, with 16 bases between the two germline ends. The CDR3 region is CAILPAGKAEAFF. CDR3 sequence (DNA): TGTGCCATCCTTCCGGCAGGGAAGGCTGAAGCTTTCTTT.